These 20 T cell receptor beta chains came from one sample sequenced in a study of T cells in Graves' hyperthyroidism and ophthalmopathy. Researchers took RNA transcripts and amplified the TCR beta CDR3 regions from them. Carried out on the TCR CDR3, a first-round RT-PCR used the HTBI primer set. TCRdb reprocessed the multiplex PCR reads with MiXCR, giving one entry per CDR3 protein. The profile covers 470,000 or so distinct CDR3 sequences, with more than 20% appearing a single time and more than 25% taken by the ten largest. The source material was blood. These receptors were collected from a man aged 18 to 29 with Graves' hyperthyroidism.

This clonotype came up a few times. The chain couples TRBV14 to TRBJ1-3; D is perhaps TRBD1 (5 bases). The CDR3 spans 14 residues. Germline V CDR1 and CDR2: SGHDN, FVKESK. The V gene lost 0 bases and the J gene lost 6 bases, with 9 bases spanning the gap. Here the CDR3 reads CASSQEGPVNTIYF. In DNA form, the CDR3 reads TGTGCCAGCAGCCAAGAGGGACCGGTAAACACCATATATTTT.

This clonotype has at least ten counts. In DNA form, the CDR3 reads TGCAGTGCCAGACCCCTCCAAGAGACCCAGTACTTC. Its protein product is CSARPLQETQYF. V and J are TRBV20-1 and TRBJ2-5; D remains ambiguous. V was shortened by 6 bases and J by 1 base, with 9 bases between the two germline ends. CDR1 is DFQATT, CDR2 SNEGSKA, per germline (reference sequence). The CDR3 covers 12 residues.

The chain joins TRBV12-3 or TRBV12-4 to TRBJ2-6, with TRBD1 identical over 9 bases. This CDR3 is built from 16 residues. V lost 6 bases to trimming and J lost 0 bases; unmatched junction nucleotides: 3. CDR3 sequence: CASRGTGNSGANVLTF. The CDR3 DNA reads as TGTGCCAGCAGGGGGACAGGGAACTCTGGGGCCAACGTCCTGACTTTC.

This clonotype was recorded at least ten times. The DNA of the CDR3 is TGCGCCAGCAGCTTGGAGGACCCCGGCGGCTATGGCTACACCTTC. The encoded protein is CASSLEDPGGYGYTF. The chain recombines TRBV5-1 with TRBJ1-2, with D unresolved. Trimming took 0 bases from V and 4 from J, leaving 13 bases between them. Germline V gene data show CDR1 as SGHRS and CDR2 as YFSETQ. This CDR3 is built from 15 residues.

This clonotype was seen at least ten times. The J gene is TRBJ2-5, the V gene TRBV29-1, with D perhaps matching TRBD2 (6 bases). Trimming took off 1 base at V and 0 bases at J, with 9 bases between the two ends. Germline V lookup: CDR1 SQVTM, CDR2 ANQGSEA. The CDR3 totals 14 residues. This CDR3 is CSVEGSSDQETQYF. The CDR3 coding sequence is TGCAGCGTTGAAGGGTCTAGCGACCAAGAGACCCAGTACTTC.

V usage is TRBV7-2 and J usage is TRBJ2-7, with 9 nucleotides matching TRBD2. CDR1 and CDR2 (germline): SGHTA, FQGNSA. J lost 5 bases, V lost 2 bases, and 1 base had no gene match. The CDR3 loop spans 13 amino acids. The CDR3 spells CASSLRLADEQYF. In DNA form, the CDR3 reads TGTGCCAGCAGCTTACGACTAGCGGACGAGCAGTACTTC.

The genes are TRBV30 and TRBJ1-6, with D unresolved. V was clipped by 0 bases and J by 0 bases, with 9 bases between them. Germline values: CDR1 GTSNPN, CDR2 SVGIG (reference sequence). The CDR3 length is 16 residues. CDR3 loop: CAWSVPGSSYNSPLHF. The CDR3 DNA reads TGTGCCTGGAGTGTACCTGGGAGCTCCTATAATTCACCCCTCCACTTT. The variable domain in full, with the rest retrieved from reference TRBV30 and TRBJ1-6, is SQTIHQWPATLVQPVGSPLSLECTVEGTSNPNLYWYRQAAGRGLQLLFYSVGIGQISSEVPQNLSASRPQDRQFILSSKKLLLSDSGFYLCAWSVPGSSYNSPLHFGNGTRLTVT.

The sample holds many counts of this clonotype. The gene calls are TRBV30 and TRBJ2-2, with D hard to call. The length of the CDR3 is 14 residues. The V gene's germline CDR1 is GTSNPN and CDR2 SVGIG (reference sequence). V shed 6 bases and J shed 2 bases, with 13 bases lying between them. The CDR3 spells CACRPGHNTGELFF. The DNA for the CDR3 is TGTGCCTGTCGGCCCGGGCACAACACCGGGGAGCTGTTTTTT. The full variable domain, its missing parts supplied by reference TRBV30 and TRBJ2-2, is SQTIHQWPATLVQPVGSPLSLECTVEGTSNPNLYWYRQAAGRGLQLLFYSVGIGQISSEVPQNLSASRPQDRQFILSSKKLLLSDSGFYLCACRPGHNTGELFFGEGSRLTVL.

The chain links TRBV7-1 to TRBJ2-2; maybe TRBD2 (7 bases). TRBV7-1 is filed as an ORF, its function uncertain. The V end lost 3 bases, the J end lost 5 bases, and 25 bases lay between the germline ends. The CDR3 sequence is 19 residues long. The CDR3 here is CASSSPRSGGYLRTGELFF. CDR3 nucleotides: TGTGCCAGCAGCTCCCCTCGATCGGGGGGCTATCTGAGAACCGGGGAGCTGTTTTTT.

The sample holds many counts of this clonotype. The chain carries TRBV6-1 and TRBJ1-1, with TRBD1 matching 9 bases. The CDR3 extends over 14 amino acids. Germline lookup yields CDR1 MNHNS and CDR2 SASEGT. V shed 7 bases, J shed 0 bases, and the junction held 3 bases outside the gene matches. CDR3 coding DNA: TGTGCCAGCAATGACAGGGGGATGAACACTGAAGCTTTCTTT. Translation: CASNDRGMNTEAFF.

This clonotype has at least ten counts. The chain combines TRBV28 with TRBJ2-7; TRBD2 agrees at 7 bases. Trimming cost V 6 bases and J 1 base; bases outside gene matches: 9. The CDR3 runs to 15 residues. Germline assignment: CDR1 MDHEN and CDR2 SYDVKM. CDR3 sequence: CASSPGGRGSYEQYF. CDR3 coding DNA: TGTGCCAGCAGCCCCGGCGGGCGGGGGTCCTACGAGCAGTACTTC.

Ten or more counts support this clonotype. The chain employs TRBV6-1 and TRBJ1-1; perhaps TRBD1 as D (5 bases). The V gene lost 7 bases and the J gene lost 11 bases, with 17 bases spanning the gap. Germline CDR1 MNHNS, CDR2 SASEGT. CDR3 size: 12 residues. The CDR3 reads CASNNRQGYAFF. The DNA for the CDR3 is TGTGCCAGCAACAACCGGCAGGGATATGCTTTCTTT.

The CDR3 is CSARAGHLKAGYTF. In DNA, the CDR3 is TGCAGTGCTAGGGCGGGACACCTGAAAGCGGGCTACACCTTC. The genes are TRBV20-1 and TRBJ1-2; perhaps TRBD1 as D (6 bases). Trimming removed 3 bases from V and 8 bases from J, with 19 bases in between. Germline V gene sequence: CDR1 DFQATT, CDR2 SNEGSKA (reference sequence). The CDR3 spans 14 residues.

This clonotype was found many times. This chain joins TRBV19 and TRBJ1-2; no definite D call. Germline CDR1 reads LNHDA; CDR2 reads SQIVND (reference sequence). V was shortened by 5 bases and J by 3 bases, with 13 bases between the two germline ends. CDR3 size: 14 residues. CDR3 sequence reads: CASSVVGGYYGYTF. In DNA form, the CDR3 reads TGTGCCAGTAGTGTCGTGGGAGGATACTATGGCTACACCTTC.

Remarks on this clonotype: Because the CDR3 is missing its conserved closing phenylalanine or tryptophan, this is likely a read error. The chain employs TRBV7-2 and TRBJ2-7; the match to TRBD2 covers 8 bases. The germline CDR1 and CDR2 sequences are SGHTA and FQGNSA. The CDR3 is made up of 14 amino acids. After removal of 5 bases from V and 0 bases from J, the junction contained 3 bases not matched to a gene. The CDR3 DNA follows: TGTGCCAGCAGCCCGACTAGCGACTCCTACGAGCAGTACTTG. The encoded protein is CASSPTSDSYEQYL.

The chain uses TRBV6-1 and TRBJ1-2; D remains unclear. Trimming left V 2 bases short and J 3 bases short, with 16 bases between. Germline values: CDR1 MNHNS, CDR2 SASEGT. This CDR3 region has 16 residues. The CDR3, as DNA: TGTGCCAGCAGTGAAACTTACGTATTGGCGGACTATGGCTACACCTTC. Amino acid sequence: CASSETYVLADYGYTF.

This clonotype has a count of ten or more. This may be a read error: a much more frequent sequence differs by one nucleotide. The chain has TRBV6-1 and TRBJ2-7; either TRBD1 or TRBD2 may supply D (5 bases each). The length of the CDR3 is 12 residues. CDR1 is MNHNS and CDR2 is SASEGT in the germline V gene. In DNA form, the CDR3 reads TGTGCCAGCAGGTCCGGGACCTACGAGCAGCACTTC. Protein sequence: CASRSGTYEQHF.

This chain links TRBV7-2 with TRBJ2-7, with D perhaps TRBD2 (7 bases). Germline loops: CDR1 SGHTA, CDR2 FQGNSA. The CDR3 covers 15 residues. The germline V and J ends were trimmed by 4 bases and 2 bases, with 15 bases remaining between them. CDR3 DNA: TGTGCCAGCAGCTCGTCGGGGGGCCAGCCCTACGAGCAGTACTTC. Protein: CASSSSGGQPYEQYF.

This clonotype was picked up many times. The chain recombines TRBV6-6 with TRBJ1-2; D may be TRBD1 (6 bases). Per germline, CDR1 MNHNY and CDR2 SVGAGI (reference sequence). Trimming cost V 4 bases and J 8 bases, with 17 bases left between them. There are 14 residues in the CDR3. The CDR3, as DNA: TGTGCCAGCAGTTCTAGGGACACCGAAGGAGGCTACACCTTC. Residues: CASSSRDTEGGYTF.

This clonotype was observed at least ten times. The chain uses TRBV6-1 and TRBJ1-5; D ambiguous. CDR1 MNHNS and CDR2 SASEGT come from the germline V gene. V dropped 1 base and J dropped 5 bases, with 9 bases sitting between them. This CDR3 comprises 14 residues. The CDR3 DNA reads TGTGCCAGCAGTGAAGTTCGGGGTTATCAGCCCCAGCATTTT. Translated: CASSEVRGYQPQHF.